These 26 T cell receptor beta chains came from one sample sequenced in a study of blood T cell repertoires in COVID-19. Here immunoSEQ multiplex PCR was the method, and the copy in TCRdb shows in-frame clones only, minus some. Of roughly 100,000 clones in the sample, around nine tenths are singletons; the top ten hold around 2%. The sample comprised peripheral blood. The receptor set was obtained from a man in his forties or fifties with active COVID-19.

V gene TRBV20-1 combines with J gene TRBJ1-6; unclear D gene. Germline-derived CDR1 and CDR2 are DFQATT and SNEGSKA (reference sequence). The CDR3 length is 10 residues. V lost 7 bases and J 9 bases, leaving 7 bases between the germline ends. This CDR3 is CSVNSSPLHF. The CDR3 DNA follows: TGCAGTGTCAACAGTTCACCCCTCCACTTT.

This clone appeared a few times. CDR3 region: CASSMGARNEQFF. The CDR3 DNA reads TGTGCCAGTAGTATGGGGGCCCGCAATGAGCAGTTCTTC. The genes are TRBV19 and TRBJ2-1; a possible D gene is TRBD1 (6 bases). The CDR3 is made up of 13 amino acids. V dropped 3 bases and J dropped 6 bases, with 9 bases sitting between them. From germline, CDR1 is LNHDA and CDR2 SQIVND (reference sequence).

This clone has only one observation. The gene calls are TRBV6-6 and TRBJ2-5; no clear D gene. CDR3 length: 13 amino acids. The germline gives CDR1 MNHNY, CDR2 SVGAGI (reference sequence). Between the trimmed V and J ends, which lost 6 bases and 4 bases, there was a span of 12 bases. The CDR3 here is CASRYPTGETQYF. The CDR3 bases are TGTGCCAGCAGATACCCAACGGGAGAGACCCAGTACTTC.

The J gene is TRBJ2-7, the V gene TRBV12-3 or TRBV12-4, with 7 bases identical to TRBD2. This CDR3 contains 12 residues. The V and J ends lost 0 bases and 11 bases, in that order; junction bases with no gene match: 4. Here the CDR3 reads CASSLANLAEYF. The CDR3 DNA reads TGTGCCAGCAGTTTAGCGAACCTAGCGGAGTACTTC.

The V call is TRBV4-1, the J call TRBJ2-5; 8 bases agree with TRBD2. The CDR3 runs 16 residues. The V and J ends lost 1 base and 4 bases, in that order; junction bases with no gene match: 8. CDR1 is MGHRA and CDR2 is YSYEKL in the germline V gene. CDR3: CASSQGLAGKRETQYF. The CDR3 DNA reads as TGCGCCAGCAGCCAAGGTTTAGCGGGGAAACGAGAGACCCAGTACTTC.

This sequence joins TRBV2 and TRBJ2-1; TRBD2 matches 13 bases. The CDR3 runs 15 residues. Germline loops: CDR1 SNHLY, CDR2 FYNNEI. The V and J ends lost 6 bases and 9 bases, in that order; junction bases with no gene match: 8. CDR3 sequence (DNA): TGTGCCAGCAGCGAACTAGCGGGGGGGCGGGGTGAGCAGTTCTTC. Protein: CASSELAGGRGEQFF.

The rearrangement joins TRBV3-1 (or the pseudogene TRBV3-2) to TRBJ1-3; D call uncertain. Per the germline V gene, CDR1 is LGHDT and CDR2 is YNNKEL (reference sequence). V lost 1 base and J lost 0, with 13 bases in between. CDR3 length: 17 amino acids. The CDR3 region has the DNA TGTGCCAGCAGCCAAGTTGGTTTTGGACTCTCTGGAAACACCATATATTTT. Translating it yields CASSQVGFGLSGNTIYF.

The chain couples TRBV5-1 to TRBJ2-5; 9 bases line up with TRBD2. The CDR3 has 16 residues. Trimming removed 0 bases from V and 5 bases from J; junction bases left unmatched: 8. Germline V gene data show CDR1 as SGHRS and CDR2 as YFSETQ. DNA of the CDR3: TGCGCCAGCAGCTTGGCGGGCGGGGGGGCCGGTGAGACCCAGTACTTC. Amino acids: CASSLAGGGAGETQYF.

The V and J genes are TRBV30 and TRBJ1-1; 11 nucleotides align to TRBD1. The germline gives CDR1 GTSNPN, CDR2 SVGIG (reference sequence). Trimming cost V 8 bases and J 4 bases; bases outside gene matches: 9. This CDR3 has 14 residues. DNA for the CDR3: TGTGCCGCGGGACAGGGGGGTTATAGCACTGAAGCTTTCTTT. As protein: CAAGQGGYSTEAFF.

This clone was detected only a few times. The chain combines TRBV7-2 with TRBJ1-2; D is unclear. The CDR3 length is 11 residues. Germline assignment: CDR1 SGHTA and CDR2 FQGNSA. V lost 4 bases, J lost 4 bases, and 4 bases lay in between. In DNA form, the CDR3 reads TGTGCCAGCAGCTCCCTCTATGGCTACACCTTC. This sequence encodes CASSSLYGYTF.

V is TRBV7-9 and J is TRBJ2-5; 9 bases fit TRBD1. The CDR3 runs to 16 residues. Unmatched junction bases numbered 6, after V lost 1 base and J lost 3 bases. Germline V gives CDR1 SEHNR, CDR2 FQNEAQ (reference sequence). The CDR3 DNA reads as TGTGCCAGCAGCTTAGGGACGACAGGGGGTGAAGAGACCCAGTACTTC. Translating gives CASSLGTTGGEETQYF.

V and J are TRBV6-5 and TRBJ2-3; a weak D match, TRBD2 (7 bases). Trimming pared 5 bases from V and 6 bases from J, leaving 15 bases between. The CDR3 spans 14 residues. The germline CDR1 and CDR2 sequences are MNHEY and SVGAGI. In DNA form, the CDR3 reads TGTGCCAGCAGTAGAGGGGGGGGCCGGGATACGCAGTATTTT. Residues: CASSRGGGRDTQYF.

In DNA form, the CDR3 reads TGTGCCAGCAGTCCTGACTTTTTACGGGGCAAGGGGGGGACCGTCCTGACTTTC. Its translation: CASSPDFLRGKGGTVLTF. The genes are TRBV27 and TRBJ2-6; tentatively, D is TRBD2 (7 bases). This CDR3 contains 18 residues. CDR1 and CDR2 from the germline V gene are MNHEY and SMNVEV (reference sequence). V dropped 5 bases and J dropped 12 bases, with 29 bases sitting between them.

This chain joins TRBV5-1 and TRBJ2-3; D call uncertain. The CDR3 extends over 15 amino acids. CDR1 is SGHRS, CDR2 YFSETQ, per germline. V gave up 4 bases and J gave up 0 bases, with 12 bases separating them. CDR3 loop: CASSPLSTSTDTQYF. For the CDR3, the DNA is TGCGCCAGCAGCCCCCTGTCGACTAGCACAGATACGCAGTATTTT.

The chain combines TRBV11-3 with TRBJ1-1; 8 nucleotides line up with TRBD1. With 3 bases clipped from V and 2 bases from J, the junction kept 8 bases outside the gene matches. The CDR3 contains 16 residues. From germline, CDR1 is SGHNT and CDR2 YENEEA. The CDR3 bases are TGTGCCAGCAGCTTGAGTCCGGGACAGGTAAACACTGAAGCTTTCTTT. Translated: CASSLSPGQVNTEAFF.

This chain connects TRBV3-1 (or the pseudogene TRBV3-2) to TRBJ1-3; tentative D call: TRBD1 (5 bases). CDR1 is LGHDT, CDR2 YNNKEL, per germline (reference sequence). Trimming took 3 bases from V and 6 from J, leaving 9 bases between them. This CDR3 has 13 residues. For the CDR3, the DNA is TGTGCCAGCAGCCATCAAGGGGAAAACACCATATATTTT. Translation gives CASSHQGENTIYF.

V usage is TRBV7-7 and J usage is TRBJ2-5; 8 bases fit TRBD2. V trimming: 4 bases; J trimming: 3 bases; junction bases outside the gene matches: 10. CDR1 SSHAT and CDR2 FNYEAQ come from the germline V gene (reference sequence). The length of the CDR3 is 16 residues. The CDR3 region is CASSSASVSGEETQYF. CDR3 coding DNA: TGTGCCAGCAGCTCAGCGAGCGTTAGCGGGGAAGAGACCCAGTACTTC. The variable domain in full, completed from reference TRBV7-7 and TRBJ2-5, reads GAGVSQSPRYKVTKRGQDVTLRCDPISSHATLYWYQQALGQGPEFLTYFNYEAQPDKSGLPSDRFSAERPEGSISTLTIQRTEQRDSAMYRCASSSASVSGEETQYFGPGTRLLVL.

The chain has TRBV2 and TRBJ1-1; D not certain. The length of the CDR3 is 13 residues. V was pared by 3 bases and J by 7 bases, with 12 bases between. Germline values: CDR1 SNHLY, CDR2 FYNNEI. CDR3 bases: TGTGCCAGCAGTGAGTACACCCCGTTTGAAGCTTTCTTT. Translated, it gives CASSEYTPFEAFF.

This sequence joins TRBV12-5 and TRBJ2-3, with D uncertain. V shed 2 bases and J shed 3 bases, with 15 bases lying between them. This CDR3 has 16 amino acids. Germline CDR1 LGHNT, CDR2 FRNRAP. CDR3 DNA sequence: TGTGCTAGTGGTTTGCCCTCCTGGCCCGGGACAGATACGCAGTATTTT. It is translated as CASGLPSWPGTDTQYF.

The chain links TRBV5-6 to TRBJ2-1, with a possible D match to TRBD2 (6 bases). Trimming pared 0 bases from V and 0 bases from J, leaving 7 bases between. CDR1 and CDR2 (germline): SGHDT, YYEEEE. This CDR3 is built from 15 residues. The CDR3 nucleotides are TGTGCCAGCAGCTTGGGACTAGGCTCCTACAATGAGCAGTTCTTC. Translated, it gives CASSLGLGSYNEQFF.

V and J are TRBV2 and TRBJ1-1; TRBD1 aligns across 9 bases. The length of the CDR3 is 18 residues. Germline CDR1 SNHLY, CDR2 FYNNEI. With V trimmed by 8 bases and J by 1 base, 17 bases remained unmatched. The CDR3 sequence: CASHPGDRDMNWNTEAFF. For the CDR3, the DNA is TGTGCCAGCCACCCAGGGGACAGGGACATGAATTGGAACACTGAAGCTTTCTTT. The variable domain in full, completed from reference TRBV2 and TRBJ1-1, reads EPEVTQTPSHQVTQMGQEVILRCVPISNHLYFYWYRQILGQKVEFLVSFYNNEISEKSEIFDDQFSVERPDGSNFTLKIRSTKLEDSAMYFCASHPGDRDMNWNTEAFFGQGTRLTVV.

This clone is a singleton in its sample. The V call is TRBV7-2, the J call TRBJ2-1, with D tentatively TRBD1 (6 bases). The CDR3 length is 15 residues. Deletions cut 5 bases from V and 2 bases from J, with 13 bases between. In germline, CDR1 is SGHTA, CDR2 FQGNSA. CDR3 bases: TGTGCCAGCAGCCTGACAGGATCTACCTACAATGAGCAGTTCTTC. Its protein is CASSLTGSTYNEQFF.

J is TRBJ1-2 and V is TRBV5-5, with 7 bases matching TRBD1. Germline-derived CDR1 and CDR2 are SGHKS and YYEKEE (reference sequence). V gave up 0 bases and J gave up 8 bases; unmatched junction bases: 7. This CDR3 region has 14 residues. Written as DNA, the CDR3 is TGTGCCAGCAGCTTGGGGGTGACAGGGCCCGGCTACACCTTC. Amino acid sequence: CASSLGVTGPGYTF.

This chain uses TRBV18 with TRBJ2-5, with D maybe TRBD1 (6 bases). This CDR3 spans 13 amino acids. V gave up 6 bases and J gave up 1 base, with 9 bases separating them. CDR1 KGHSH and CDR2 LQKENI come from the germline V gene. CDR3 DNA sequence: TGTGCCAGCTCGGGGACATTCCAAGAGACCCAGTACTTC. As protein: CASSGTFQETQYF.

The V and J genes are TRBV5-4 and TRBJ1-1; D unresolved. V was pared by 2 bases and J by 2 bases, with 7 bases between. CDR3 length: 13 amino acids. From germline, CDR1 is SGHNT and CDR2 YYREEE (reference sequence). For the CDR3, the DNA is TGTGCCAGCAGCTTAGATCTAAACACTGAAGCTTTCTTT. It codes for CASSLDLNTEAFF.

The chain carries TRBV2 and TRBJ1-4; D unclear. CDR3 size: 14 residues. V was clipped by 3 bases and J by 3 bases, with 8 bases between them. From germline, CDR1 is SNHLY and CDR2 FYNNEI. DNA for the CDR3: TGTGCCAGCAGTGAGAGTCAATCTAATGAAAAACTGTTTTTT. Translation gives CASSESQSNEKLFF.